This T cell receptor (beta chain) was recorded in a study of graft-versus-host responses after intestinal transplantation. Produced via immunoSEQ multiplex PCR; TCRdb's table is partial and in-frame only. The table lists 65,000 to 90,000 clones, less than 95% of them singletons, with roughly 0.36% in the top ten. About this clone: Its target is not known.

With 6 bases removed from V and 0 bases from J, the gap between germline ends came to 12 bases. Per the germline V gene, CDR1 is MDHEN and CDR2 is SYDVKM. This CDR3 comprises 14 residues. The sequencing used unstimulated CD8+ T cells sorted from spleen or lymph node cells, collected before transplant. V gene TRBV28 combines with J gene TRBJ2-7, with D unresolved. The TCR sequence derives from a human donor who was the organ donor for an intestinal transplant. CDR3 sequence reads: CASRPEGASYEQYF. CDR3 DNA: TGTGCCAGCAGGCCGGAAGGAGCCTCCTACGAGCAGTACTTC.